The rows below give T cell receptor beta chains drawn from one sample of a study of OX40 agonist ivuxolimab in advanced cancers. Profiled with immunoSEQ multiplex PCR; TCRdb holds only in-frame clones, not every one. The table has more than 65,000 clones, about 83% seen once. The sample in question was CD4+ or CD8+ T cells sorted from blood, obtained in a trial of the OX40 agonist ivuxolimab. These receptors came from an adult with an advanced solid tumor such as melanoma, head and neck, liver or kidney cancer. The CDR3 runs from the conserved cysteine through the conserved F or W. Each record gives: CDR3 protein, CDR3 DNA, V gene, J gene, D gene, CDR3 length, clone size. A D gene is named only where the DNA matches it firmly. Not all rows give a size; the values are once, few, many and, for expanded clones, a class.

CASSPRPESTNEKLFF	TGTGCCAGCAGCCCCCGCCCAGAGTCAACTAATGAAAAACTGTTTTTT	TRBV5-6	TRBJ1-4	NA	16	NA
CASSIRTAKNTEAFF	TGTGCCAGTAGTATTCGGACAGCCAAGAACACTGAAGCTTTCTTT	TRBV19	TRBJ1-1	NA	15	NA
CASSLIRETQYF	TGTGCCAGCAGTTTAATTAGGGAGACCCAGTACTTC	TRBV28	TRBJ2-5	NA	12	NA
CASSLGRRRNYGYTF	TGCGCCAGCAGCTTGGGCCGGAGGCGCAACTATGGCTACACCTTC	TRBV5-1	TRBJ1-2	NA	15	NA
CASGFEGGGYTF	TGTGCCAGCGGATTCGAGGGGGGTGGCTACACCTTC	TRBV7-9	TRBJ1-2	NA	12	NA
CATSRGGQGSYEQYF	TGTGCCACCAGCAGGGGGGGACAGGGCTCCTACGAGCAGTACTTC	TRBV15	TRBJ2-7	TRBD1	15	NA
CASSQDLQYYEQYF	TGCGCCAGCAGCCAAGATTTGCAGTACTACGAGCAGTACTTC	TRBV4-3	TRBJ2-7	NA	14	once
CASSLAGAEIYGYTF	TGTGCCAGCAGCTTAGCGGGGGCAGAGATCTATGGCTACACCTTC	TRBV7-9	TRBJ1-2	NA	15	NA
CASPPPGHYSYNEQFF	TGTGCCAGCCCGCCACCGGGACACTACTCCTACAATGAGCAGTTCTTC	TRBV28	TRBJ2-1	NA	16	NA
CASRAGGANEQFF	TGTGCCAGCCGCGCAGGAGGGGCCAATGAGCAGTTCTTC	TRBV7-6	TRBJ2-1	NA	13	NA
CASSGLYDRSNYGYTF	TGTGCCAGTAGTGGTCTTTACGATCGGAGTAACTATGGCTACACCTTC	TRBV19	TRBJ1-2	NA	16	once
CASSGTQLYSNQPQHF	TGTGCCAGCTCGGGGACGCAACTATATAGCAATCAGCCCCAGCATTTT	TRBV2	TRBJ1-5	NA	16	NA
CASSLNRAGQETQYF	TGTGCCAGCAGCCTTAATAGGGCAGGTCAAGAGACCCAGTACTTC	TRBV7-7	TRBJ2-5	NA	15	NA
CASSRSAGTDYNEQFF	TGTGCCAGTAGCCGAAGTGCCGGGACGGACTACAATGAGCAGTTCTTC	TRBV19	TRBJ2-1	NA	16	NA
CASSSGQFQETQYF	TGTGCCAGCAGCTCCGGACAGTTTCAAGAGACCCAGTACTTC	TRBV7-9	TRBJ2-5	NA	14	NA
CASRNGRASYEQYF	TGTGCCAGCAGGAACGGGAGGGCCTCCTACGAGCAGTACTTC	TRBV5-6	TRBJ2-7	TRBD2	14	NA
CASSQGLRFLYNEQFF	TGCGCCAGCAGCCAAGGACTCCGGTTCCTCTACAATGAGCAGTTCTTC	TRBV4-1	TRBJ2-1	NA	16	few
CASSLVGFQFPLHF	TGTGCCAGCAGCTTAGTAGGGTTCCAGTTCCCCCTCCACTTT	TRBV7-2	TRBJ1-6	NA	14	NA
CATSRDRGLYTEAFF	TGTGCCACCAGCAGAGATCGGGGACTGTACACTGAAGCTTTCTTT	TRBV15	TRBJ1-1	NA	15	NA
CASSKRRRQGVETHEAFF	TGTGCCAGTAGTAAACGGAGGCGACAGGGGGTAGAAACGCATGAAGCTTTCTTT	TRBV19	TRBJ1-1	TRBD1	18	NA
CASSEAGETQYF	TGTGCCAGCAGTGAAGCTGGAGAGACCCAGTACTTC	TRBV25-1	TRBJ2-5	NA	12	once
CASSRGGNEKLFF	TGTGCCAGCAGCCGGGGGGGGAATGAAAAACTGTTTTTT	TRBV28	TRBJ1-4	NA	13	NA
CASSFRDSYEQYF	TGTGCCAGTAGTTTCCGGGACAGCTACGAGCAGTACTTC	TRBV19	TRBJ2-7	TRBD1	13	NA
CASSSSNNEQFF	TGTGCCAGCAGCTCCTCTAACAATGAGCAGTTCTTC	TRBV7-2	TRBJ2-1	NA	12	NA
CASSFRDGGITYEQYF	TGTGCCAGCAGTTTCAGAGATGGAGGGATTACCTACGAGCAGTACTTC	TRBV6-6	TRBJ2-7	NA	16	NA
CASSTTGTGIEQYF	TGTGCCAGCAGCACAACCGGGACAGGCATCGAGCAGTACTTC	TRBV7-9	TRBJ2-7	TRBD1	14	NA
CASSPTSFGTQYF	TGCGCCAGCAGTCCTACTAGTTTTGGTACGCAGTATTTT	TRBV10-1	TRBJ2-3	NA	13	NA